This section outlines one T cell receptor (beta chain) sequence together with its context. TCRdb keeps only in-frame clones here, not all; method: immunoSEQ multiplex PCR. The sample records 85,000 to 110,000 clones, about 91% being singletons. The source of the sample is a study of T cell changes during pregnancy in multiple sclerosis. This specimen consisted of peripheral blood, obtained after pregnancy. The TCR comes from a female donor with multiple sclerosis, enrolled in a pregnancy study.

The CDR3 region has the DNA TGTGCCAGCACGAGCACCGGGGAGCTGTTTTTT. This codes for CASTSTGELFF. The chain carries TRBV2 and TRBJ2-2; D is undetermined. Per germline, CDR1 SNHLY and CDR2 FYNNEI. This CDR3 contains 11 residues. V shed 7 bases and J shed 4 bases, with 4 bases lying between them. Full variable domain (remainder filled in from reference TRBV2 and TRBJ2-2): EPEVTQTPSHQVTQMGQEVILRCVPISNHLYFYWYRQILGQKVEFLVSFYNNEISEKSEIFDDQFSVERPDGSNFTLKIRSTKLEDSAMYFCASTSTGELFFGEGSRLTVL.